This T cell receptor (beta chain) was retrieved from a study of CD8+ T cells in alopecia areata. Study as a whole: Each day, treated patients took oral tofacitinib twice, at 5 to 10 mg per dose.

Peripheral blood samples and lesional scalp punch biopsies were obtained from alopecia areata patients. Extraction and reverse transcription of RNA yielded cDNA as the sequencing template. Assay used: immunoSEQ multiplex PCR; TCRdb lists only in-frame clones, some missing. The table has approximately 140,000 clones, around 87% seen once. Germline V CDR1 and CDR2: SEHNR, FQNEAQ (reference sequence). The CDR3 length is 15 residues. J lost 1 base, V lost 2 bases, and 4 bases had no gene match. The chain uses TRBV7-9 and TRBJ1-2; 7 nucleotides agree with TRBD1. This clonotype was obtained from a human donor with alopecia areata. Specimen: CD8+ T cells sorted from blood, collected at week 0. CDR3 in DNA: TGTGCCAGCAGCTTACGACAGGGCCGTAACTATGGCTACACCTTC. Residues: CASSLRQGRNYGYTF.